The source of this T cell receptor (beta chain) is a study of Graves' ophthalmopathy and Graves' hyperthyroidism. Exclusion applied to patients with other autoimmune diseases, uncontrolled infections, pregnancy or lactation. The table lists this clonotype with many counts. The CDR3 totals 14 residues. The V end lost 7 bases, the J end lost 8 bases, and 17 bases lay between the germline ends. CDR1 SNHLY and CDR2 FYNNEI come from the germline V gene. As the template, RNA transcripts were used to amplify TCR beta CDR3 regions. HTBI-primed RT-PCR formed the first round, and a multiplex PCR formed the second. MiXCR, applied by TCRdb to the multiplex PCR reads, yields one record per CDR3 protein. In the table there are 57,000 or so distinct CDR3 sequences, approximately 50% of which are singletons.

Sequencing was performed on peripheral blood. The chain has TRBV2 and TRBJ1-4, with D tentatively TRBD1 (5 bases). The TCR sequence derives from an adult woman with Graves' ophthalmopathy. CDR3 loop: CASTLSLGGEKLFF. The CDR3 nucleotides read TGTGCCAGCACTCTATCCCTGGGGGGAGAAAAACTGTTTTTT.